This paragraph covers one T cell receptor beta chain sequence. Other nucleotide sequences from this sample produce the same CDR3. The data stem from a study of blood T cell repertoires in COVID-19. The germline gives CDR1 LNHDA, CDR2 SQIVND (reference sequence). CDR3 length equals 15 residues. J lost 0 bases, V lost 4 bases, and 0 bases had no gene match. Only in-frame clones appear in the TCRdb table, and some are missing; sequencing was by immunoSEQ multiplex PCR. The sample comprises a few hundred thousand clones, more than 80% of which are singletons, and 6.3% rests with the top ten. The specimen sequenced was peripheral blood. V is TRBV19 and J is TRBJ2-1, with 10 positions matching TRBD2. The clonotype originates from a woman in her forties or fifties with COVID-19, enrolled during active disease. CDR3 amino acids: CASSTSGSSYNEQFF. The CDR3, as DNA: TGTGCCAGTAGTACTAGCGGGAGCTCCTACAATGAGCAGTTCTTC.